A single sample gave rise to the 7 T cell receptor beta chains below, sequenced in a study of blood T cells in healthy people across ages. Together with a sample-barcoded 5' primer, a J-beta primer mix was included in a second PCR lasting roughly 6 to 12 cycles. TCRdb independently ran MiXCR on the 5' RACE reads; one entry per CDR3 protein. In the table there are 250,000 to 300,000 distinct CDR3 sequences, 25% to 30% of which are singletons. Sequences were obtained from blood. Every receptor here comes from a woman in her sixties or seventies in good health.

This clonotype appeared a few times. The junction shows a germline mismatch at one end, possibly a read error. The chain has TRBV6-5 and TRBJ1-3; no clear D. Per the germline V gene, CDR1 is MNHEY and CDR2 is SVGAGI. The CDR3 consists of 14 residues. The CDR3 here is CTSSPFSVGNTIYF. In DNA, the CDR3 is TGTACCAGCAGTCCCTTCTCTGTTGGAAACACCATATATTTT.

Of note for this clonotype: Mismatch with germline at one junction end may stem from a read error. The gene calls are TRBV28 and TRBJ1-2; D not resolved. The CDR3 is 13 amino acids. Per germline, CDR1 MDHEN and CDR2 SYDVKM. The CDR3 region is CASSPSINHGYTF. DNA for the CDR3: TGTGCCAGCAGCCCCTCCATTAACCATGGCTACACCTTC.

The V call is TRBV7-2, the J call TRBJ2-5, with no clear D. The V end was cut by 0 bases, the J end by 5 bases, with 10 bases between. Germline V gives CDR1 SGHTA, CDR2 FQGNSA. This CDR3 spans 14 amino acids. The CDR3 loop reads CASSLAVSRETQYF. The DNA of the CDR3 is TGTGCCAGCAGCTTAGCGGTCTCCCGGGAGACCCAGTACTTC.

As regards this clonotype: An end of the junction differs from the germline gene, which may be a read error. This chain uses TRBV12-3 or TRBV12-4 with TRBJ1-5, with D unclear. CDR3 size: 13 residues. The CDR3 DNA sequence: TGTGCCAGCAGGCCCGGTAGTACTCAGCCCCGGCATTTT. Its translation is CASRPGSTQPRHF.

The chain has TRBV19 and TRBJ2-5; D may be TRBD1 or TRBD2 (6 bases each). Judging by the DNA end, TRBJ2-1 fits better; the J call may be wrong. The CDR3 has 13 amino acids. The germline gives CDR1 LNHDA, CDR2 SQIVND (reference sequence). The CDR3 loop reads CASSIVRGTQQFF. The CDR3 nucleotides read TGTGCCAGTAGTATAGTAAGGGGGACTCAGCAGTTCTTC.

The chain combines TRBV6-9 with TRBJ1-1, with D possibly TRBD1 on 6 matching bases. The CDR3 spans 19 residues. V was clipped by 3 bases and J by 5 bases, with 28 bases between them. CDR1 MNHGY and CDR2 SVAAGI come from the germline V gene. The CDR3 protein is CASSYKETTGTPSGTEAFF. The CDR3 bases are TGTGCCAGCAGTTACAAGGAGACAACCGGGACACCATCCGGGACTGAAGCTTTCTTT.

The chain recombines TRBV18 with TRBJ1-4, with D uncertain. V was cut by 5 bases and J by 8 bases, with 12 bases left in between. The CDR3 loop spans 13 amino acids. Germline V CDR1 and CDR2: KGHSH, LQKENI. CDR3 loop: CASSMWPAEKLFF. The CDR3 coding sequence is TGTGCCAGCTCAATGTGGCCAGCAGAAAAACTGTTTTTT.